The 4 T cell receptor beta chains below were found in one sample sequenced in a study of cytomegalovirus exposure and HLA in healthy donors (dated by TCRdb to the late 2010s). Library preparation was by the immunoSEQ multiplex PCR assay. The source is immuneACCESS, and TCRdb retained only in-frame sequences with V and J called. Part of the clones is not carried over; for the studies checked, unresolved V genes explain less than half of this, and the remainder is unexplained. Within this sample are 120,000 to 150,000 clones, with just over 90% of them counted one time only. 0.6% to 0.85% of the sample goes to the ten largest clones. Sequencing was carried out using PBMCs. These receptor sequences come from a man aged 18 to 35 in good health and CMV-seronegative.

This clone was observed once. The genes are TRBV15 and TRBJ1-2, with D possibly being TRBD1 (5 bases). The CDR3 contains 13 residues. From germline, CDR1 is LNHNV and CDR2 YYDKDF (reference sequence). V was shortened by 3 bases and J by 6 bases, with 11 bases between the two germline ends. In DNA, the CDR3 is TGTGCCACCAGCAGCGGGACTAGGGATGGCTACACCTTC. Residues: CATSSGTRDGYTF.

The J gene is TRBJ2-7, the V gene TRBV5-6; D not certain. This CDR3 is 13 amino acids long. The V and J ends lost 3 bases and 3 bases respectively, with 10 bases between them. Germline CDR1 is SGHDT and CDR2 is YYEEEE. This chain's CDR3 is CASSSRLIYEQYV. Written as DNA, the CDR3 is TGTGCCAGCAGCTCCAGACTGATCTACGAGCAGTACGTC.

This clone was counted a single time. The genes are TRBV4-3 and TRBJ2-1, with 8 bases that match TRBD1. Germline-derived CDR1 and CDR2 are LGHNA and YSLEER. Trimming cost V 1 base and J 8 bases; bases outside gene matches: 1. This CDR3 is 13 amino acids long. CDR3 protein: CASSQAGGHEQFF. The CDR3 DNA reads TGCGCCAGCAGCCAAGCAGGGGGCCATGAGCAGTTCTTC.

This rearrangement joins TRBV5-1 to TRBJ1-1; possible D gene TRBD1, 6 bases. Germline assignment: CDR1 SGHRS and CDR2 YFSETQ. CDR3 size: 15 residues. V dropped 4 bases and J dropped 0 bases, with 13 bases sitting between them. The CDR3 protein is CASSTQTGMNTEAFF. The CDR3 DNA sequence: TGCGCCAGCAGCACCCAGACAGGCATGAACACTGAAGCTTTCTTT.